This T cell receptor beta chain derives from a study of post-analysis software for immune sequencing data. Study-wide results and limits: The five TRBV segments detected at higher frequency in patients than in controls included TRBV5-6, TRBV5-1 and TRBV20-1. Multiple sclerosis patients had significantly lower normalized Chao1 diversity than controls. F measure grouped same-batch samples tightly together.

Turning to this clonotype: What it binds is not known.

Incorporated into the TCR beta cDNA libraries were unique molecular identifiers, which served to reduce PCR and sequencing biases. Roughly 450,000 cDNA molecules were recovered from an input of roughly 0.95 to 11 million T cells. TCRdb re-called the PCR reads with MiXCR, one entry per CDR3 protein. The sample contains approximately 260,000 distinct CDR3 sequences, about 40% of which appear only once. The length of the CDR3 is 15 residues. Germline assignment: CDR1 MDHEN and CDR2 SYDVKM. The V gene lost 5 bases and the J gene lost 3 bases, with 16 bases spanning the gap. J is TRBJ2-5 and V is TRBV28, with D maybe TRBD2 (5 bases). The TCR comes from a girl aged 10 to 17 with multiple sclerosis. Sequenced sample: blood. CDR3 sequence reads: CASSPAGVGEETQYF. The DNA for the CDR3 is TGTGCCAGCAGTCCCGCCGGGGTTGGCGAAGAGACCCAGTACTTC.